This T cell receptor (beta chain) is drawn from a study of metastatic and nonmetastatic thyroid tumors. About the research overall: Comparative analysis of repertoires was undertaken across blood and tumor or nodule tissue obtained from malignant and benign thyroid patients.

In the source study's methods: For papillary thyroid cancer, a distant-metastasis classifier was constructed from CDR3 differences observed across clinicopathological groups. TCRdb called clones again from the PCR reads with MiXCR. The V and J calls come from TCRdb's annotation, not from the publication. The data show about 17,000 clones, 34% seen once. By share, this clone ranks as medium-sized (0.01 to 0.1%). All patients were untreated before thyroid surgery. The CDR3 totals 14 residues. V gave up 2 bases and J gave up 0 bases, with 7 bases separating them. Sequencing was performed on tumor tissue. V is TRBV12-3 or TRBV12-4 and J is TRBJ1-2; unclear D gene. The sequence was obtained from a female donor with papillary thyroid cancer or a benign thyroid nodule (not recorded which). Some clones in this sample may be carry-over from other donors' samples. The CDR3 bases are TGTGCCAGCAGTTTATCGTATACTAACTATGGCTACACCTTC. It is translated as CASSLSYTNYGYTF.